This TCR beta chain was identified in a study of shared clonotypes between healthy human individuals. Sorted-subset replicate PCR reactions were performed with 150 to 200 ng DNA, corresponding to some 32,000 T cell genomes. The method was immunoSEQ multiplex PCR; TCRdb's version includes in-frame clones alone and lacks a portion of them. The sample holds roughly 1.4 million clones, less than 99% seen once. Investigators divided CD4+ cells into CD45RA+ naive and CD45RA-negative memory subsets. Looked up from germline, CDR1 is SGHRS and CDR2 is YFSETQ. Trimming took 4 bases from V and 4 from J; bases not matched to a gene: 9. The CDR3 spans 16 residues.

This rearrangement joins TRBV5-1 to TRBJ2-2; 8 nucleotides align to TRBD2. The sample consisted of naive CD4+ T cells sorted from blood. Subset reported: CD45RA+ positively selected. The receptor was isolated from a young man in good health. For the CDR3, the DNA is TGCGCCAGCAGCCAAGTAGCGGGACGCCTCACCGGGGAGCTGTTTTTT. Amino acids: CASSQVAGRLTGELFF.